This TCR beta chain was retrieved from a study of blood T cell repertoires in COVID-19 (dated by TCRdb to 2020 to 2022). As for the study more broadly: The collaborator samples originated in the United States, Italy and Spain and spanned the acute and convalescent phases of COVID-19. Subjects who had been exposed to COVID-19, were actively infected with it, or had recovered from it provided the deeply sampled blood TCRbeta repertoires that made up the dataset. The material from the prospective study consisted of cDNA or gDNA derived from T cells, B-cell-depleted T cells, or PBMCs. The repertoires were made available in a free public database intended to serve as a resource for research on the immune response to SARS-CoV-2. A de-identified subject ID, COVID-19 status, age in years and sex were almost always included in the sample metadata. Where HLA class I and class II types were available, the types were taken from metadata supplied by the sample provider, not from assay-based typing. The samples were drawn from two sources: the first 160 participants of the ongoing ImmuneRACE study, and over 950 subjects contributed by 6 global collaborators.

This clone was counted once. What antigen it recognizes has not been identified. No much larger clonotype is one base removed from it; base qualities were not supplied. TCRbeta CDR3 regions were amplified from genomic DNA by means of the immunoSEQ Assay, a bias-controlled multiplex PCR. For the original study's pipeline: The number of nucleated cells in each sample was estimated by amplification of reference gene primers within the assay. Sequence reads were collapsed and filtered to measure the absolute abundance of every unique TCRbeta CDR3 rearrangement. For each sample, productive Simpson clonality was calculated as the square root of Simpson's diversity index over productive rearrangements. TCRdb provides this immuneACCESS table in a form limited to in-frame rearrangements. Some clones are lacking; in checked studies, under half of them reflect an unresolved V gene, and why the rest are absent is not known. The DNA gave D and trimming, while V, J and clone size come from that table. The sample table shows 25,000 to 35,000 clones, and 75% to 90% are seen once. The top ten hold about 26% of the sample.

Taken from cysteine to phenylalanine, the CDR3 has 11 residues. The kept DNA is CDR3 alone, 33 bases in frame from the first base. V gives up 6 bases and J gives up 8 bases, and the segment between their germline ends measures 7 bases. CDR1 is given as MNHNY and CDR2 as SVGAGI, both from the germline V gene (reference sequence). Whole blood was collected in K2EDTA tubes by collaborating institutions according to the institutions' own protocols. For TCRbeta analysis, collaborators shipped samples in one of three forms: frozen whole blood, isolated PBMCs, or DNA extracted from either of those sample types. The research as a whole found: Clinical and demographic metadata were provided uncurated, with the amount varying by source and participant.

The chain employs TRBV6-6 and TRBJ1-4, with an unclear D gene assignment. This clonotype was sampled from a man of 80 years or more with acute or convalescent COVID-19. The specimen sequenced was peripheral blood. The nucleotide sequence is given as TGTGCCAGCAGGATGACAGAAAAACTGTTTTTT. It is translated as CASRMTEKLFF.